These 32 T cell receptor beta chains were sequenced from one sample in a study of T cell responses to AZD1222 COVID-19 vaccine. Only in-frame clones appear in the TCRdb table, and some are missing; sequencing was by immunoSEQ multiplex PCR. The sample carries tens of thousands of clones, over 60% recorded once. The specimen comprised peripheral blood, sampled on day 0 of AZD1222 vaccination. These receptors all stem from an adult in good health.

This clone was recorded a few times. The genes are TRBV7-8 and TRBJ1-6, with D unclear. CDR3 length equals 14 residues. V lost 6 bases and J lost 7, with 13 bases in between. CDR1 and CDR2 from the germline V gene are SGHVS and FQNEAQ. Here the CDR3 DNA reads TGTGCCAGCAGAGCGGCGGCGGGGAATTCACCCCTCCACTTT. Translated, it gives CASRAAAGNSPLHF.

The chain links TRBV5-4 to TRBJ1-1, with a possible D match to TRBD1 (6 bases). CDR1 and CDR2 from the germline V gene are SGHNT and YYREEE (reference sequence). V was trimmed by 4 bases and J by 5 bases, leaving 18 bases between them. The CDR3 runs to 15 residues. In nucleotides, the CDR3 is TGTGCCAGCAGCCCGAAGGGTCGAACAGGGACTGAAGCTTTCTTT. It is translated as CASSPKGRTGTEAFF.

The CDR3 bases are TGCAGCGCTTACATCGCGGGGGCTGAAGCTTTCTTT. It specifies CSAYIAGAEAFF. The chain has TRBV29-1 and TRBJ1-1; D is possibly TRBD1 (5 bases). Trimming pared 7 bases from V and 6 bases from J, leaving 15 bases between. Germline V gene sequence: CDR1 SQVTM, CDR2 ANQGSEA. CDR3 length: 12 residues.

The V and J genes are TRBV6-1 and TRBJ1-3; D gene uncertain. This CDR3 comprises 16 residues. Germline V lookup: CDR1 MNHNS, CDR2 SASEGT. V dropped 0 bases and J dropped 1 base, with 10 bases sitting between them. CDR3: CASSEAPGISGNTIYF. The CDR3, as DNA: TGTGCCAGCAGTGAAGCCCCAGGTATTTCTGGAAACACCATATATTTT.

The CDR3 here is CARGVGQLSSGANVLTF. The CDR3 nucleotides are TGTGCCAGGGGGGTAGGGCAGCTTAGCTCTGGGGCCAACGTCCTGACTTTC. The V gene is TRBV21-1, the J gene TRBJ2-6. TRBV21-1 is deemed a pseudogene. This CDR3 has 17 residues.

The chain links TRBV20-1 to TRBJ2-1; 8 bases line up with TRBD2. The CDR3 is made up of 13 amino acids. The junction had 6 bases not matched to a gene; V was cut back by 3 bases and J by 8 bases. CDR1 is DFQATT and CDR2 is SNEGSKA in the germline V gene (reference sequence). The CDR3 protein is CSASGRGVDEQFF. CDR3 sequence (DNA): TGCAGTGCTAGTGGGCGGGGGGTAGATGAGCAGTTCTTC.

The rearrangement links TRBV19 to TRBJ1-6; D gene unclear. Germline-derived CDR1 and CDR2 are LNHDA and SQIVND (reference sequence). CDR3 length: 13 residues. V was pared by 3 bases and J by 6 bases, with 6 bases between. CDR3 sequence reads: CASSILGNSPLHF. The DNA of the CDR3 is TGTGCCAGTAGTATCCTGGGTAATTCACCCCTCCACTTT.

This sequence joins TRBV6-5 and TRBJ2-1, with TRBD2 identical over 9 bases. V lost 5 bases and J lost 8; bases outside the gene matches: 10. This CDR3 spans 15 amino acids. Per the germline V gene, CDR1 is MNHEY and CDR2 is SVGAGI. The CDR3 DNA reads as TGTGCCAGCAGTCCCAATAGCGGGAGTAAATATGAGCAGTTCTTC. Translation gives CASSPNSGSKYEQFF.

This sequence joins TRBV6-4 and TRBJ1-2, with 10 bases aligning to TRBD1. V shed 6 bases, J shed 3 bases, and the junction held 10 bases outside the gene matches. This CDR3 is 16 amino acids long. Germline lookup yields CDR1 MRHNA and CDR2 SNTAGT. Here the CDR3 reads CASSPRGTGAHYGYTF. In nucleotides, the CDR3 is TGTGCCAGCAGCCCACGTGGGACAGGGGCCCACTATGGCTACACCTTC.

The chain combines TRBV29-1 with TRBJ2-5; perhaps TRBD2 as D (5 bases). Trimming shortened V by 6 bases and J by 9 bases, and 14 bases separated the two germline ends. The CDR3 spans 11 residues. The germline V gene has CDR1 SQVTM and CDR2 ANQGSEA. In DNA, the CDR3 is TGCAGCGTCGGCCCCCCGGAGGCCCAGTACTTC. Translation: CSVGPPEAQYF.

This chain connects TRBV5-4 to TRBJ1-1; D perhaps matches TRBD1 (6 bases). This CDR3 spans 14 amino acids. The germline V gene has CDR1 SGHNT and CDR2 YYREEE (reference sequence). The V gene lost 4 bases and the J gene lost 11 bases, with 21 bases spanning the gap. The CDR3 bases are TGTGCCAGCAGCATGGACAGCGAATCGAACGTGGCTTTCTTT. Its protein is CASSMDSESNVAFF.

This rearrangement joins TRBV14 to TRBJ1-1; D gene ambiguous. Trimming shortened V by 1 base and J by 1 base, and 10 bases separated the two germline ends. Per germline, CDR1 SGHDN and CDR2 FVKESK. The CDR3 sequence is 15 residues long. CDR3 DNA sequence: TGTGCCAGCAGCCAAGCAGGAGCCTCGAACACTGAAGCTTTCTTT. Residues: CASSQAGASNTEAFF.

This clone was observed a handful of times. The chain combines TRBV5-8 with TRBJ2-5; 9 bases line up with TRBD1. There are 16 residues in the CDR3. Looked up from germline, CDR1 is SGHTS and CDR2 is YDEGEE. The junction had 6 bases not matched to a gene; V was cut back by 0 bases and J by 3 bases. DNA for the CDR3: TGTGCCAGCAGCTTGGATCGTAGGACAGGGGAAGAGACCCAGTACTTC. Translation: CASSLDRRTGEETQYF.

The chain couples TRBV5-6 to TRBJ2-6; 7 bases align to TRBD1. Looked up from germline, CDR1 is SGHDT and CDR2 is YYEEEE. This CDR3 spans 15 amino acids. Unmatched junction bases numbered 2, after V lost 2 bases and J lost 3 bases. CDR3 amino acids: CASSLQGFGANVLTF. CDR3 bases: TGTGCCAGCAGCTTACAGGGGTTTGGGGCCAACGTCCTGACTTTC.

This clone was recorded a few times. This chain connects TRBV3-1 (or the pseudogene TRBV3-2) to TRBJ1-1; tentatively, D is TRBD1 (6 bases). The CDR3 loop spans 13 amino acids. V lost 2 bases and J lost 5, with 9 bases in between. The germline CDR1 and CDR2 sequences are LGHDT and YNNKEL (reference sequence). CDR3 sequence (DNA): TGTGCCAGCAGCCAAACGACAGGTACTGAAGCTTTCTTT. Translated: CASSQTTGTEAFF.

The chain joins TRBV4-2 to TRBJ2-3; 14 bases are shared with TRBD2. Germline-derived CDR1 and CDR2 are LGHNA and YNFKEQ. This CDR3 spans 17 amino acids. V gave up 4 bases and J gave up 6 bases; unmatched junction bases: 9. The CDR3 loop is CASSPGVTSGGVDTQYF. The CDR3 region has the DNA TGTGCCAGCAGCCCAGGGGTGACTAGCGGGGGGGTGGATACGCAGTATTTT.

This chain connects TRBV10-2 to TRBJ2-5; D call uncertain. CDR3 size: 10 residues. Trimming left V 8 bases short and J 3 bases short, with 4 bases between. CDR1 WSHSY and CDR2 SAAADI come from the germline V gene. The CDR3 protein is CASGEETQYF. The CDR3 nucleotides are TGCGCCAGCGGAGAAGAGACCCAGTACTTC.

This chain uses TRBV2 with TRBJ1-5; no firm D call. V was clipped by 3 bases and J by 5 bases, with 5 bases between them. The germline CDR1 and CDR2 sequences are SNHLY and FYNNEI. The length of the CDR3 is 12 residues. The CDR3 bases are TGTGCCAGCAGTGATAGGGATCAGCCCCAGCATTTT. Translating gives CASSDRDQPQHF.

The chain is built from TRBV5-1 and TRBJ2-2; TRBD1 matches 7 bases. Germline V gene sequence: CDR1 SGHRS, CDR2 YFSETQ. With V trimmed by 4 bases and J by 6 bases, 6 bases remained unmatched. The CDR3 covers 14 residues. This CDR3 reads CASSPGQASGELFF. CDR3 DNA: TGCGCCAGCAGCCCCGGACAGGCCTCCGGGGAGCTGTTTTTT. The full variable domain, its missing parts supplied by reference TRBV5-1 and TRBJ2-2, is KAGVTQTPRYLIKTRGQQVTLSCSPISGHRSVSWYQQTPGQGLQFLFEYFSETQRNKGNFPGRFSGRQFSNSRSEMNVSTLELGDSALYLCASSPGQASGELFFGEGSRLTVL.

V is TRBV28 and J is TRBJ1-2; D is unclear. The V and J ends lost 3 bases and 3 bases respectively, with 2 bases between them. Germline-derived CDR1 and CDR2 are MDHEN and SYDVKM. The CDR3 covers 11 residues. The CDR3 sequence: CASSFYYGYTF. CDR3 sequence (DNA): TGTGCCAGCAGTTTTTACTATGGCTACACCTTC.

V usage is TRBV3-1 (or the pseudogene TRBV3-2) and J usage is TRBJ2-5; 12 positions agree with TRBD2. There are 14 residues in the CDR3. The germline CDR1 and CDR2 sequences are LGHDT and YNNKEL (reference sequence). Germline trimming cut 4 bases from V and 4 bases from J; bases unmatched to any gene: 1. The chain's CDR3 is CASSPLAGGETQYF. Written as DNA, the CDR3 is TGTGCCAGCAGCCCACTAGCGGGGGGAGAGACCCAGTACTTC.

This clone appeared once. The chain combines TRBV5-6 with TRBJ2-1; D perhaps matches TRBD1 (6 bases). The V gene's germline CDR1 is SGHDT and CDR2 YYEEEE. Trimming removed 1 base at V and 4 bases at J, with 12 bases between. The CDR3 sequence is 15 residues long. This CDR3 reads CASSLSDRTYNEQFF. The CDR3 bases are TGTGCCAGCAGCTTGTCCGACAGGACGTACAATGAGCAGTTCTTC.

This clone was detected only once. The V and J genes are TRBV2 and TRBJ2-1; the match to TRBD2 covers 10 bases. After removal of 4 bases from V and 7 bases from J, the junction contained 4 bases not matched to a gene. This CDR3 spans 14 amino acids. Germline CDR1 reads SNHLY; CDR2 reads FYNNEI. The CDR3, as DNA: TGTGCCAGCAGTGGCAGCGGGAGGGTTAATGAGCAGTTCTTC. This codes for CASSGSGRVNEQFF.

This rearrangement joins TRBV27 to TRBJ2-1; TRBD2 matches at 10 bases. CDR3 length: 15 residues. Germline CDR1 is MNHEY and CDR2 is SMNVEV (reference sequence). V dropped 3 bases and J dropped 8; count of bases not matched to a gene: 7. The CDR3 bases are TGTGCCAGCAGTTTTTCTAGCGGGAGAGGGGATGAGCAGTTCTTC. Amino acid sequence: CASSFSSGRGDEQFF.

The chain couples TRBV9 to TRBJ2-5; D not certain. CDR3 length: 14 residues. Germline V CDR1 and CDR2: SGDLS, YYNGEE. V gave up 0 bases and J gave up 1 base, with 7 bases separating them. CDR3 protein: CASSVGNIQETQYF. DNA of the CDR3: TGTGCCAGCAGCGTAGGAAACATCCAAGAGACCCAGTACTTC. Drawing the rest from reference TRBV9 and TRBJ2-5, the complete variable domain is DSGVTQTPKHLITATGQRVTLRCSPRSGDLSVYWYQQSLDQGLQFLIQYYNGEERAKGNILERFSAQQFPDLHSELNLSSLELGDSALYFCASSVGNIQETQYFGPGTRLLVL.

This chain uses TRBV6-5 with TRBJ1-2; D perhaps matches TRBD1 (6 bases). From germline, CDR1 is MNHEY and CDR2 SVGAGI. V lost 5 bases and J 2 bases, leaving 12 bases between the germline ends. The CDR3 totals 14 residues. DNA of the CDR3: TGTGCCAGCAGTCCGATTGACAGGAACTATGGCTACACCTTC. Encoded protein: CASSPIDRNYGYTF.

This chain joins TRBV7-8 and TRBJ1-2; the D is unclear. CDR3 length: 13 amino acids. Germline lookup yields CDR1 SGHVS and CDR2 FQNEAQ. The ends were cut back, 0 bases at V and 8 bases at J, with 10 bases in the middle. The CDR3: CASSLASGKGYTF. CDR3 DNA sequence: TGTGCCAGCAGCTTAGCATCGGGGAAGGGCTACACCTTC. The complete variable domain, with remaining parts taken from reference TRBV7-8 and TRBJ1-2, reads GAGVSQSPRYKVAKRGQDVALRCDPISGHVSLFWYQQALGQGPEFLTYFQNEAQLDKSGLPSDRFFAERPEGSVSTLKIQRTQQEDSAVYLCASSLASGKGYTFGSGTRLTVV.

This sequence joins TRBV29-1 and TRBJ1-2; 10 bases are shared with TRBD1. V shed 3 bases and J 3 bases; nucleotides not matched to a gene: 4. Germline V gene data show CDR1 as SQVTM and CDR2 as ANQGSEA. The CDR3 is made up of 14 amino acids. This chain's CDR3 is CSVDGDRGDYGYTF. The CDR3 DNA is TGCAGCGTTGATGGGGACAGGGGAGACTATGGCTACACCTTC. Combining the CDR3 with reference TRBV29-1 and TRBJ1-2 gives the whole variable domain SAVISQKPSRDICQRGTSLTIQCQVDSQVTMMFWYRQQPGQSLTLIATANQGSEATYESGFVIDKFPISRPNLTFSTLTVSNMSPEDSSIYLCSVDGDRGDYGYTFGSGTRLTVV.

V gene TRBV15 combines with J gene TRBJ2-2, with D hard to call. Germline CDR1 is LNHNV and CDR2 is YYDKDF (reference sequence). The CDR3 is made up of 17 amino acids. Trimming removed 2 bases at V and 4 bases at J, with 17 bases between. CDR3 loop: CATSRLHQISSTGELFF. CDR3 bases: TGTGCCACCAGCAGACTGCACCAAATATCTAGCACCGGGGAGCTGTTTTTT.

The genes are TRBV5-4 and TRBJ2-2, with D possibly TRBD1 on 6 matching bases. V was cut by 4 bases and J by 5 bases, with 9 bases left in between. The CDR3 consists of 13 residues. From germline, CDR1 is SGHNT and CDR2 YYREEE (reference sequence). The CDR3 reads CASSGGQTGELFF. CDR3 bases: TGTGCCAGCAGCGGCGGACAGACCGGGGAGCTGTTTTTT. Full variable domain (remainder filled in from reference TRBV5-4 and TRBJ2-2): ETGVTQSPTHLIKTRGQQVTLRCSSQSGHNTVSWYQQALGQGPQFIFQYYREEENGRGNFPPRFSGLQFPNYSSELNVNALELDDSALYLCASSGGQTGELFFGEGSRLTVL.

As DNA, the CDR3 is TGCGCCAGCAGCTCTGGACAGGGGAACGAGCAGTACGTC. As protein: CASSSGQGNEQYV. This chain connects TRBV5-1 to TRBJ2-7; TRBD1 matches at 9 bases. Trimming took 3 bases from V and 5 from J; bases not matched to a gene: 3. CDR3 length: 13 residues. From germline, CDR1 is SGHRS and CDR2 YFSETQ.

The chain employs TRBV5-1 and TRBJ2-1, with TRBD2 identical over 10 bases. This CDR3 spans 16 amino acids. The J segment lost 4 bases and the V segment lost 0 bases, leaving 4 bases of the junction unmatched. Germline loops: CDR1 SGHRS, CDR2 YFSETQ. DNA for the CDR3: TGCGCCAGCAGCTTGGGTAGCGGGGGGCTATACAATGAGCAGTTCTTC. Protein sequence: CASSLGSGGLYNEQFF.